The 17 T cell receptor beta chains presented below share a single source sample, sequenced in a study of cytomegalovirus exposure and HLA in healthy donors. Both 60 Vbeta primers and 13 Jbeta primers went into the PCR. Only in-frame clones appear in the TCRdb table, and some are missing; sequencing was by immunoSEQ multiplex PCR. The table records around 130,000 clones, around 79% of them present only once. The material sequenced was PBMCs. These TCRs come from a woman under 30 in good health and CMV-seronegative.

This sequence joins TRBV5-4 and TRBJ1-1; D is perhaps TRBD1 (5 bases). The CDR3 is 13 residues long. CDR1 SGHNT and CDR2 YYREEE come from the germline V gene (reference sequence). Trimming cost V 4 bases and J 4 bases, with 11 bases left between them. CDR3 sequence: CASSEGRGTEAFF. Here the CDR3 DNA reads TGTGCCAGCAGCGAGGGGAGGGGCACTGAAGCTTTCTTT.

V gene TRBV6-1 combines with J gene TRBJ2-2; no firm D call. This CDR3 comprises 18 residues. V was cut by 3 bases and J by 1 base, with 18 bases left in between. The germline V gene has CDR1 MNHNS and CDR2 SASEGT. Written as DNA, the CDR3 is TGTGCCAGCAGTGATTCCTTGAGGATGACGGGGAACACCGGGGAGCTGTTTTTT. Translation: CASSDSLRMTGNTGELFF.

The rearrangement joins TRBV5-4 to TRBJ1-2; perhaps TRBD1 as D (6 bases). The germline gives CDR1 SGHNT, CDR2 YYREEE (reference sequence). The CDR3 covers 15 residues. V dropped 3 bases and J dropped 4 bases, with 16 bases sitting between them. The CDR3 coding sequence is TGTGCCAGCAGCTCTCCGGGGGGCGCCACCTATGGCTACACCTTC. Residues: CASSSPGGATYGYTF.

J is TRBJ2-4 and V is TRBV2, with 7 bases matching TRBD1. V shed 8 bases and J 6 bases; nucleotides not matched to a gene: 10. CDR3 size: 14 residues. The germline V gene has CDR1 SNHLY and CDR2 FYNNEI. This chain's CDR3 is CASARQGSGNIQYF. The CDR3 nucleotides are TGTGCCAGCGCTCGACAGGGCTCGGGAAACATTCAGTACTTC.

The V and J genes are TRBV18 and TRBJ1-2; D remains unclear. The germline V gene has CDR1 KGHSH and CDR2 LQKENI. The CDR3 spans 16 residues. Trimming took 2 bases from V and 8 from J, leaving 21 bases between them. CDR3 DNA sequence: TGTGCCAGCTCACCATCTAGCGACGGCGCCCTCTCGGGCTACACCTTC. Translated: CASSPSSDGALSGYTF.

This clone was seen only a few times. V usage is TRBV2 and J usage is TRBJ2-1; 8 positions agree with TRBD1. V was pared by 1 base and J by 2 bases, with 1 base of the junction left unmatched. This CDR3 spans 15 amino acids. Per germline, CDR1 SNHLY and CDR2 FYNNEI. In nucleotides, the CDR3 is TGTGCCAGCAGTGAAGACAGGGGGGCCTACAATGAGCAGTTCTTC. This translates into CASSEDRGAYNEQFF. The full variable domain, in which reference TRBV2 and TRBJ2-1 provide the parts outside the CDR3, is EPEVTQTPSHQVTQMGQEVILRCVPISNHLYFYWYRQILGQKVEFLVSFYNNEISEKSEIFDDQFSVERPDGSNFTLKIRSTKLEDSAMYFCASSEDRGAYNEQFFGPGTRLTVL.

The rearrangement links TRBV29-1 to TRBJ2-7; 8 nucleotides match TRBD1. Germline V gene lookup returns CDR1 SQVTM and CDR2 ANQGSEA. J lost 6 bases, V lost 6 bases, and 7 bases had no gene match. The CDR3 spans 12 residues. The CDR3 DNA reads as TGCAGCGTGCGGACAGGGTTCCCCGAGCAGTACTTC. Amino acids: CSVRTGFPEQYF.

V is TRBV18 and J is TRBJ1-4, with a tentative D call TRBD1 (5 bases). Germline CDR1 KGHSH, CDR2 LQKENI. Trimming took off 5 bases at V and 8 bases at J, with 12 bases between the two ends. The CDR3 contains 13 residues. This chain's CDR3 is CASSLSGNEKLFF. The CDR3 region has the DNA TGTGCCAGCTCATTGTCAGGGAACGAAAAACTGTTTTTT.

The rearrangement joins TRBV2 to TRBJ1-1; a possible D gene is TRBD1 (6 bases). CDR1 is SNHLY, CDR2 FYNNEI, per germline. The ends were cut back, 5 bases at V and 1 base at J, with 11 bases in the middle. The CDR3 runs to 14 residues. The CDR3 DNA is TGTGCCAGCAGTCCCAGGGGCGAGAACACTGAAGCTTTCTTT. Translation: CASSPRGENTEAFF.

J is TRBJ2-7 and V is TRBV19; D is perhaps TRBD2 (7 bases). The V end was cut by 5 bases, the J end by 5 bases, with 13 bases between. Germline V gene sequence: CDR1 LNHDA, CDR2 SQIVND (reference sequence). This CDR3 has 13 amino acids. CDR3 loop: CASSRGAVHEQYF. CDR3 sequence (DNA): TGTGCCAGTAGTCGGGGGGCGGTCCACGAGCAGTACTTC.

This clone was seen a few times. The junction and the germline gene differ at one end; a read error may be behind it. The chain recombines TRBV19 with TRBJ1-1; D gene uncertain. The CDR3 sequence is 12 residues long. Germline values: CDR1 LNHDA, CDR2 SQIVND (reference sequence). The CDR3 DNA follows: TGTGCCAGTAGTATAGGACACACAGAAGCTTTCTTT. It encodes CASSIGHTEAFF.

Concerning this clone: At one boundary the junction diverges from the germline segment, which might be a read error. V is TRBV5-4 and J is TRBJ1-2; TRBD1 is a possible D gene (6 bases). The germline gives CDR1 SGHNT, CDR2 YYREEE (reference sequence). There are 15 residues in the CDR3. The DNA of the CDR3 is TGTGCCAGCAGTTTGGACCGGGGGGCGGGCTATGGCTACACCTTC. It translates to CASSLDRGAGYGYTF.

This rearrangement joins TRBV7-2 to TRBJ2-1, with 7 bases lining up with TRBD2. Germline CDR1 is SGHTA and CDR2 is FQGNSA. J was trimmed by 10 bases and V by 4 bases; bases with no gene match: 7. There are 13 residues in the CDR3. CDR3 bases: TGTGCCAGCAGCTCAAGACTAGCTGAGGAGCAGTTCTTC. The encoded protein is CASSSRLAEEQFF.

This chain joins TRBV9 and TRBJ2-2, with 8 bases matching TRBD1. V shed 3 bases and J 2 bases; nucleotides not matched to a gene: 6. Germline-derived CDR1 and CDR2 are SGDLS and YYNGEE. This CDR3 is built from 16 residues. The CDR3 coding sequence is TGTGCCAGCAGCGCCGGGACAGGTTTAAACACCGGGGAGCTGTTTTTT. This encodes CASSAGTGLNTGELFF.

This clone was seen a handful of times. The gene calls are TRBV28 and TRBJ2-7; 7 bases match TRBD2. CDR1 is MDHEN and CDR2 is SYDVKM in the germline V gene. The CDR3 totals 16 residues. V dropped 6 bases and J dropped 3; count of bases not matched to a gene: 14. CDR3 sequence (DNA): TGTGCCAGCAGCGGGTGGACTAGTCCCTTGAGCTACGAGCAGTACTTC. This codes for CASSGWTSPLSYEQYF.

The rearrangement uses TRBV7-9 and TRBJ2-7; TRBD2 matches 13 bases. Germline V gene lookup returns CDR1 SEHNR and CDR2 FQNEAQ (reference sequence). CDR3 size: 15 residues. V shed 2 bases, J shed 6 bases, and the junction held 4 bases outside the gene matches. CDR3 bases: TGTGCCAGCAGCTTAAGGACTAGCGGGGGCCGCGAGCAGTACTTC. This sequence encodes CASSLRTSGGREQYF.

This clone appeared once. This chain links TRBV13 with TRBJ2-1; 12 bases are shared with TRBD2. CDR1 and CDR2 (germline): PRHDT, FYEKMQ (reference sequence). CDR3 length equals 19 residues. V gave up 5 bases and J gave up 1 base; unmatched junction bases: 12. For the CDR3, the DNA is TGTGCCAGCAGCGGAAGGCATCTAGCGGGAGGGCTTTCCTACAATGAGCAGTTCTTC. Its protein is CASSGRHLAGGLSYNEQFF. The variable domain in full, completed from reference TRBV13 and TRBJ2-1, reads AAGVIQSPRHLIKEKRETATLKCYPIPRHDTVYWYQQGPGQDPQFLISFYEKMQSDKGSIPDRFSAQQFSDYHSELNMSSLELGDSALYFCASSGRHLAGGLSYNEQFFGPGTRLTVL.